One and the same sample provided the 21 T cell receptor beta chains below, sequenced in a study of shared clonotypes between healthy human individuals. The table came from immunoSEQ multiplex PCR; TCRdb's copy has only in-frame clones and leaves some out. The data show around 940,000 clones, around 80% seen once. The specimen was memory CD4+ T cells sorted from blood. Subset meaning: CD45RA-negative fraction. These TCRs come from a man younger than 35 in good health.

This rearrangement joins TRBV5-1 to TRBJ2-1; D ambiguous. The V and J ends lost 5 bases and 4 bases respectively, with 10 bases between them. The germline CDR1 and CDR2 sequences are SGHRS and YFSETQ. The CDR3 spans 13 residues. The CDR3 region is CASSLDPYNEQFF. CDR3 sequence (DNA): TGCGCCAGCAGTTTAGACCCTTACAATGAGCAGTTCTTC.

This chain joins TRBV2 and TRBJ1-3, with 8 bases identical to TRBD1. V lost 4 bases and J lost 11; bases outside the gene matches: 7. The CDR3 has 13 amino acids. CDR1 and CDR2 from the germline V gene are SNHLY and FYNNEI. CDR3 region: CASSAGQGFAIYF. CDR3 DNA sequence: TGTGCCAGCAGTGCAGGACAGGGTTTCGCCATATATTTT.

The V gene is TRBV29-1, the J gene TRBJ2-1; weak D call: TRBD2 (6 bases). This CDR3 spans 14 amino acids. Trimming shortened V by 7 bases and J by 1 base, and 14 bases separated the two germline ends. CDR1 and CDR2 from the germline V gene are SQVTM and ANQGSEA. The CDR3 DNA follows: TGCAGCGCCCTCTGGGGGACTTCCTACAATGAGCAGTTCTTC. As protein: CSALWGTSYNEQFF.

The rearrangement uses TRBV18 and TRBJ1-2; 7 bases are a match to TRBD1. Germline CDR1 KGHSH, CDR2 LQKENI. The CDR3 covers 15 residues. V lost 3 bases and J lost 1; bases outside the gene matches: 5. The CDR3 region has the DNA TGTGCCAGCTCACCGCAGGGACAGCTTAACTATGGCTACACCTTC. Translated, it gives CASSPQGQLNYGYTF.

The chain joins TRBV28 to TRBJ1-2, with D perhaps TRBD1 (5 bases). V gave up 6 bases and J gave up 4 bases, with 24 bases separating them. The CDR3 spans 17 residues. Germline CDR1 is MDHEN and CDR2 is SYDVKM. CDR3 nucleotide sequence: TGTGCCAGCAGCCTCTCGAGGGGCGGTGGCTTCTCCTATGGCTACACCTTC. This sequence encodes CASSLSRGGGFSYGYTF.

This rearrangement joins TRBV28 to TRBJ2-6; D is ambiguous. This CDR3 has 14 residues. Trimming pared 8 bases from V and 4 bases from J, leaving 12 bases between. CDR1 and CDR2 (germline): MDHEN, SYDVKM. CDR3 sequence: CASALVGGANVLTF. The CDR3 DNA reads TGTGCCAGCGCCCTAGTAGGGGGGGCCAACGTCCTGACTTTC. The full variable domain, completed using reference TRBV28 and TRBJ2-6, is DVKVTQSSRYLVKRTGEKVFLECVQDMDHENMFWYRQDPGLGLRLIYFSYDVKMKEKGDIPEGYSVSREKKERFSLILESASTNQTSMYLCASALVGGANVLTFGAGSRLTVL.

This chain uses TRBV20-1 with TRBJ1-2; D is uncertain. V dropped 6 bases and J dropped 7 bases, with 3 bases sitting between them. Germline CDR1 reads DFQATT; CDR2 reads SNEGSKA (reference sequence). The CDR3 consists of 8 residues. The CDR3, as DNA: TGCAGTGCAACTGGCTACACCTTC. This encodes CSATGYTF.

J is TRBJ2-1 and V is TRBV7-6; D perhaps matches TRBD2 (6 bases). The germline V gene has CDR1 SGHVS and CDR2 FNYEAQ. The length of the CDR3 is 14 residues. The ends were cut back, 5 bases at V and 9 bases at J, with 17 bases in the middle. CDR3 protein: CASSRTSGVTEQFF. The CDR3, as DNA: TGTGCCAGCAGCCGAACTTCGGGGGTGACTGAGCAGTTCTTC.

The chain uses TRBV6-1 and TRBJ1-6; D ambiguous. Per the germline V gene, CDR1 is MNHNS and CDR2 is SASEGT. V shed 9 bases and J shed 7 bases, with 16 bases lying between them. This CDR3 is 14 amino acids long. The CDR3 region is CASGPNLPNSPLHF. Here the CDR3 DNA reads TGTGCCAGTGGACCTAACTTACCCAATTCACCCCTCCACTTT.

The chain has TRBV9 and TRBJ2-5; D may be TRBD1 (6 bases). The CDR3 length is 15 residues. V was shortened by 3 bases and J by 2 bases, with 14 bases between the two germline ends. The germline CDR1 and CDR2 sequences are SGDLS and YYNGEE. The CDR3, as DNA: TGTGCCAGCAGCGCACGGGACACGAGGCAAGAGACCCAGTACTTC. Its translation: CASSARDTRQETQYF.

The chain combines TRBV30 with TRBJ2-5; D unresolved. V lost 5 bases and J lost 10, with 17 bases in between. Germline CDR1 and CDR2: GTSNPN and SVGIG (reference sequence). There are 12 residues in the CDR3. CDR3 DNA sequence: TGTGCCTGGTCCCCTGGCGTTAAGAGCCAGTACTTC. It encodes CAWSPGVKSQYF. Full variable domain (outside the CDR3, taken from reference TRBV30 and TRBJ2-5): SQTIHQWPATLVQPVGSPLSLECTVEGTSNPNLYWYRQAAGRGLQLLFYSVGIGQISSEVPQNLSASRPQDRQFILSSKKLLLSDSGFYLCAWSPGVKSQYFGPGTRLLVL.

The chain links TRBV7-2 to TRBJ2-5; no definite D call. CDR1 SGHTA and CDR2 FQGNSA come from the germline V gene. The CDR3 covers 15 residues. V lost 5 bases and J lost 0, with 13 bases in between. DNA of the CDR3: TGTGCCAGCAGCCCCACCCCTAGGGACCAAGAGACCCAGTACTTC. Translating it yields CASSPTPRDQETQYF.

This chain connects TRBV10-3 to TRBJ2-1; a possible D gene is TRBD2 (7 bases). The CDR3 totals 15 residues. Germline CDR1 and CDR2: ENHRY and SYGVKD. The V end was cut by 3 bases, the J end by 8 bases, with 17 bases between. The CDR3 spells CAISDRTRGGDEQFF. CDR3 DNA sequence: TGTGCCATCAGTGATAGGACTAGGGGGGGCGATGAGCAGTTCTTC.

The chain combines TRBV30 with TRBJ2-2; the D call may be TRBD1 or TRBD2 (6 bases each). This CDR3 has 15 residues. Trimming shortened V by 1 base and J by 7 bases, and 16 bases separated the two germline ends. CDR1 is GTSNPN and CDR2 is SVGIG in the germline V gene (reference sequence). CDR3 region: CAWSGKQGGIGELFF. CDR3 DNA sequence: TGTGCCTGGAGTGGCAAACAGGGAGGAATCGGGGAGCTGTTTTTT. Using reference TRBV30 and TRBJ2-2 for the parts outside the CDR3, the full variable domain is SQTIHQWPATLVQPVGSPLSLECTVEGTSNPNLYWYRQAAGRGLQLLFYSVGIGQISSEVPQNLSASRPQDRQFILSSKKLLLSDSGFYLCAWSGKQGGIGELFFGEGSRLTVL.

As for this clone: One base away lies a much larger clone, so this may be a sequencing read error. The V gene is TRBV5-1, the J gene TRBJ2-7, with 9 bases lining up with TRBD1. This CDR3 spans 14 amino acids. CDR1 SGHRS and CDR2 YFSETQ come from the germline V gene. J was trimmed by 3 bases and V by 3 bases; bases with no gene match: 4. As DNA, the CDR3 is TGCGCCAGCAGCTCGGACAGGGGAAACTACGAGCAGTACTTC. Its translation: CASSSDRGNYEQYF. Looking up the rest from reference TRBV5-1 and TRBJ2-7 gives the full variable domain: KAGVTQTPRYLIKTRGQQVTLSCSPISGHRSVSWYQQTPGQGLQFLFEYFSETQRNKGNFPGRFSGRQFSNSRSEMNVSTLELGDSALYLCASSSDRGNYEQYFGPGTRLTVT.

Of note for this clone: Since a much larger clone is just one base distant, this may be a read error. The chain recombines TRBV28 with TRBJ1-2; D gene unclear. Germline CDR1 MDHEN, CDR2 SYDVKM. This CDR3 contains 13 residues. Trimming took off 6 bases at V and 1 base at J, with 9 bases between the two ends. CDR3 nucleotides: TGTGCCAGCAGCCAAGGATTTAACTATGGCTACACCTTC. It specifies CASSQGFNYGYTF.

This clone was counted only a few times. V usage is TRBV27 and J usage is TRBJ2-3, with 7 bases fitting TRBD1. The CDR3 length is 13 residues. V lost 6 bases and J lost 0; bases outside the gene matches: 0. Germline V gene lookup returns CDR1 MNHEY and CDR2 SMNVEV (reference sequence). The CDR3 coding sequence is TGTGCCAGCAGGACAGGGAGCACAGATACGCAGTATTTT. As protein: CASRTGSTDTQYF.

The chain has TRBV4-1 and TRBJ2-7; D uncertain. This CDR3 is built from 13 residues. CDR1 is MGHRA and CDR2 is YSYEKL in the germline V gene. The ends were cut back, 1 base at V and 2 bases at J, with 6 bases in the middle. DNA for the CDR3: TGCGCCAGCAGCCAAGGACTCGCCTACGAGCAGTACTTC. This translates into CASSQGLAYEQYF.

CDR3 loop: CAWMAGSDTQYF. In DNA, the CDR3 is TGTGCCTGGATGGCGGGATCAGATACGCAGTATTTT. The rearrangement joins TRBV30 to TRBJ2-3, with D tentatively TRBD2 (6 bases). Deletions cut 4 bases from V and 4 bases from J, with 9 bases between. Germline assignment: CDR1 GTSNPN and CDR2 SVGIG (reference sequence). This CDR3 is built from 12 residues.

The chain has TRBV29-1 and TRBJ2-3; D possibly uses TRBD1 or TRBD2 (5 bases each). Germline V gene data show CDR1 as SQVTM and CDR2 as ANQGSEA. The V and J ends lost 4 bases and 9 bases respectively, with 14 bases between them. The CDR3 contains 12 residues. This CDR3 is CSVGGLLDTQYF. The CDR3, as DNA: TGCAGCGTTGGGGGGTTATTAGACACGCAGTATTTT.

This chain joins TRBV19 and TRBJ1-6, with 8 positions matching TRBD1. Germline lookup yields CDR1 LNHDA and CDR2 SQIVND (reference sequence). J gave up 5 bases and V 7 bases, and 4 bases lay outside the gene matches. This CDR3 has 14 amino acids. The CDR3 nucleotides read TGTGCCAGTAACCAGGGGGCCAATAATTCACCCCTCCACTTT. Its translation is CASNQGANNSPLHF.